The clone carrying this T cell receptor beta chain was seen a handful of times. The CDR3 is 14 residues long. Trimming removed 4 bases from V and 1 base from J; junction bases left unmatched: 5. The germline gives CDR1 SQVTM, CDR2 ANQGSEA. This sample was included in a study of response to subunit inactivated influenza vaccine. One entry per CDR3 protein, called by TCRdb with MiXCR from the RT-PCR reads. The table lists roughly 790,000 distinct CDR3 sequences, approximately 21% of them singletons. The specimen was PBMCs from blood, collected more than 4 days after vaccination. The chain couples TRBV29-1 to TRBJ2-3, with 7 bases fitting TRBD2. The TCR sequence derives from a man aged 45 to 65 who received an inactivated influenza vaccine. CDR3 region: CSVGRGGGTDTQYF. The CDR3 DNA reads as TGCAGCGTTGGAAGGGGAGGGGGCACAGATACGCAGTATTTT.